These 9 T cell receptor beta chains share one sample of origin, sequenced in a study of cytomegalovirus exposure and HLA in healthy donors. Profiling relied on immunoSEQ multiplex PCR, and the TCRdb table lists in-frame clones only, not all of them. The sample contains 180,000 or so clones, around nine tenths of which appear only once. What was sequenced was PBMCs. Source of these receptors: a man aged 25-45 years in good health and CMV-seropositive.

The rearrangement links TRBV7-3 to TRBJ2-3, with 11 bases that match TRBD2. The CDR3 is 19 residues long. The germline V gene has CDR1 SGHTA and CDR2 FQGTGA. The V and J ends lost 5 bases and 1 base, in that order; junction bases with no gene match: 14. CDR3 region: CASSQHSGTSGHRTDTQYF. In DNA, the CDR3 is TGTGCCAGCAGCCAGCACTCCGGGACTAGCGGACACCGCACAGATACGCAGTATTTT.

CDR3 region: CASSFRDRAPTGELFF. Written as DNA, the CDR3 is TGCGCCAGCAGCTTCCGGGACAGGGCACCCACCGGGGAGCTGTTTTTT. V and J are TRBV5-1 and TRBJ2-2; 9 bases are a match to TRBD1. This CDR3 has 16 amino acids. J gave up 4 bases and V 2 bases, and 6 bases lay outside the gene matches. Germline lookup yields CDR1 SGHRS and CDR2 YFSETQ.

This clone was seen only once. The chain couples TRBV7-6 to TRBJ1-6; no reliable D call. V was shortened by 4 bases and J by 9 bases, with 7 bases between the two germline ends. The CDR3 is 12 residues long. Germline V lookup: CDR1 SGHVS, CDR2 FNYEAQ. CDR3 nucleotide sequence: TGTGCCAGCAGCTCGGGGATTTCACCCCTCCACTTT. Its translation: CASSSGISPLHF.

This chain connects TRBV29-1 to TRBJ1-5; 8 positions agree with TRBD1. The CDR3 is 14 residues long. Germline assignment: CDR1 SQVTM and CDR2 ANQGSEA. V dropped 6 bases and J dropped 3; count of bases not matched to a gene: 7. The CDR3 sequence: CSVQGQGINQPQHF. The CDR3 DNA reads as TGCAGCGTACAAGGACAGGGAATCAATCAGCCCCAGCATTTT.

The gene calls are TRBV6-5 and TRBJ2-1; the D call may be TRBD1 or TRBD2 (5 bases each). CDR3 length equals 13 residues. Germline CDR1 MNHEY, CDR2 SVGAGI. Trimming took off 4 bases at V and 7 bases at J, with 11 bases between the two ends. CDR3 nucleotide sequence: TGTGCCAGCAGTTTAGGGACGGGTAATGAGCAGTTCTTC. Its protein is CASSLGTGNEQFF.

The chain combines TRBV19 with TRBJ1-6; no clear D gene. Trimming took off 9 bases at V and 8 bases at J, with 8 bases between the two ends. This CDR3 is 11 amino acids long. Germline-derived CDR1 and CDR2 are LNHDA and SQIVND (reference sequence). CDR3 region: CASGPHSPLHF. The CDR3 nucleotides are TGTGCCAGCGGGCCCCATTCACCCCTCCACTTT.

V usage is TRBV5-6 and J usage is TRBJ1-2; TRBD1 matches 9 bases. Germline-derived CDR1 and CDR2 are SGHDT and YYEEEE. This CDR3 comprises 15 residues. With V trimmed by 4 bases and J by 2 bases, 6 bases remained unmatched. CDR3 in DNA: TGTGCCAGCAGCCCCCCACAGGGGGCAAACTATGGCTACACCTTC. It encodes CASSPPQGANYGYTF.

The chain has TRBV28 and TRBJ1-4; D gene ambiguous. This CDR3 is built from 13 residues. Germline assignment: CDR1 MDHEN and CDR2 SYDVKM. V dropped 8 bases and J dropped 5 bases, with 12 bases sitting between them. CDR3 amino acids: CASYGLKNEKLFF. The CDR3 DNA is TGTGCCAGCTACGGACTTAAAAATGAAAAACTGTTTTTT.

The V call is TRBV20-1, the J call TRBJ2-1; 7 bases match TRBD1. CDR1 is DFQATT, CDR2 SNEGSKA, per germline (reference sequence). V was clipped by 6 bases and J by 12 bases; unmatched bases: 5. The CDR3 consists of 10 residues. CDR3 loop: CSAQGVRQFF. The DNA for the CDR3 is TGCAGTGCCCAGGGGGTAAGGCAGTTCTTC.